This T cell receptor (beta chain) was captured in a study of cytomegalovirus exposure and HLA in healthy donors. Use of 60 Vbeta and 13 Jbeta primers characterized the PCR. Produced via immunoSEQ multiplex PCR; TCRdb's table is partial and in-frame only. The sample consists of fewer than 80,000 clones, approximately 71% of them appearing once. V was cut by 6 bases and J by 3 bases, with 8 bases left in between. CDR1 and CDR2 from the germline V gene are MNHEY and SVGAGI. The CDR3 has 12 residues. This chain uses TRBV6-5 with TRBJ1-1; D uncertain. The TCR sequence derives from a man aged 45-65 years in good health and CMV-seropositive. The sample consisted of PBMCs. The CDR3 protein is CASRDSHTEAFF. The CDR3 coding sequence is TGTGCCAGCAGGGACTCTCACACTGAAGCTTTCTTT.